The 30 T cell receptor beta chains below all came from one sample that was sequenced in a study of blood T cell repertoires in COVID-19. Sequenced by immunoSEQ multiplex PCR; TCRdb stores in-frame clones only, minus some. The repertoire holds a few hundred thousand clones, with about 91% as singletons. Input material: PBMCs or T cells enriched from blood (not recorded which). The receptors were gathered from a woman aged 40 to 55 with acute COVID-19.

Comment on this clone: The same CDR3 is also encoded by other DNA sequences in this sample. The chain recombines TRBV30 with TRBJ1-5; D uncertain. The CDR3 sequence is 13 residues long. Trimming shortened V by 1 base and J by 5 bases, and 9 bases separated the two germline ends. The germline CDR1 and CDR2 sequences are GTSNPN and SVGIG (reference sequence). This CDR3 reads CAWSAGLDQPQHF. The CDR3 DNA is TGTGCCTGGAGTGCAGGCCTCGATCAGCCCCAGCATTTT.

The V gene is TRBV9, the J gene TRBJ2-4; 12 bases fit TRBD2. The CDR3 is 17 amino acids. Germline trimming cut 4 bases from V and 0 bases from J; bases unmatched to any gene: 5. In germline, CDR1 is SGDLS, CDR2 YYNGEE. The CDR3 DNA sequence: TGTGCCAGCAGCTCCGGGACTAGCGGGCTAGCCAAAAACATTCAGTACTTC. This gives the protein CASSSGTSGLAKNIQYF.

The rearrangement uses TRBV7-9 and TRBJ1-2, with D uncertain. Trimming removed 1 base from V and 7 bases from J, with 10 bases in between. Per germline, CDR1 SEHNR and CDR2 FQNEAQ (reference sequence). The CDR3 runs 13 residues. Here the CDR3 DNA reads TGTGCCAGCAGCTTAGAGGCTCGGGGTGGCTACACCTTC. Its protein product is CASSLEARGGYTF.

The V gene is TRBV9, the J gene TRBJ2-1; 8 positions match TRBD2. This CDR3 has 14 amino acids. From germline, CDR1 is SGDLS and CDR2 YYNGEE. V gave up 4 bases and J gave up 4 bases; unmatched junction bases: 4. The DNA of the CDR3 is TGTGCCAGCAGCCCCGGGGGGGGGTACAATGAGCAGTTCTTC. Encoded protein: CASSPGGGYNEQFF.

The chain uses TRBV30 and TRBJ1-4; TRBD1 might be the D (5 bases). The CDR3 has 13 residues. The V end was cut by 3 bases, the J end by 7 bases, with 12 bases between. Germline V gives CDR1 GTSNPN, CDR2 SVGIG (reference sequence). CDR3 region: CAWRGGGSEKLFF. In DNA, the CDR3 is TGTGCCTGGAGGGGGGGAGGGAGTGAAAAACTGTTTTTT.

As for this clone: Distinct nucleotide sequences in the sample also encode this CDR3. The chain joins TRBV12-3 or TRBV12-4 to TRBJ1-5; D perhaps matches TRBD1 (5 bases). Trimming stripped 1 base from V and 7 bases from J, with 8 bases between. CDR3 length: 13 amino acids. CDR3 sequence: CASSLGGDQPQHF. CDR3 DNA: TGTGCCAGCAGTTTAGGGGGGGACCAGCCCCAGCATTTT.

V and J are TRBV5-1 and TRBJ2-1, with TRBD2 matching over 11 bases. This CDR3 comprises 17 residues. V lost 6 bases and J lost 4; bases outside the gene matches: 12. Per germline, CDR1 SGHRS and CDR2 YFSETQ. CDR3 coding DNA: TGCGCCAGCACTCAACTAGCGGGAGTACTCGTATACAATGAGCAGTTCTTC. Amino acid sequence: CASTQLAGVLVYNEQFF.

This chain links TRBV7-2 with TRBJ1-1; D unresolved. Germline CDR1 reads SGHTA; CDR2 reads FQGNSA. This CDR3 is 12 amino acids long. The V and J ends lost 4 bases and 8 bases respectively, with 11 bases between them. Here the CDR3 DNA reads TGTGCCAGCAGCTCGTCGACGGGGGAAGCTTTCTTT. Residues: CASSSSTGEAFF.

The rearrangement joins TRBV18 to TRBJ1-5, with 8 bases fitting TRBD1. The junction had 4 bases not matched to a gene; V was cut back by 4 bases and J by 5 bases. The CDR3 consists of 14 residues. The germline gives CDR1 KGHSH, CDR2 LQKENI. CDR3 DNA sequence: TGTGCCAGCTCACTCCTGGACAGGGATCAGCCCCAGCATTTT. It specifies CASSLLDRDQPQHF.

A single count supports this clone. This CDR3 is CASSAHLAGANTGELFF. CDR3 in DNA: TGTGCCAGCAGCGCCCATCTAGCGGGAGCGAACACCGGGGAGCTGTTTTTT. The chain has TRBV7-8 and TRBJ2-2; TRBD2 matches at 10 bases. V lost 5 bases, J lost 0 bases, and 6 bases stayed unmatched. Per the germline V gene, CDR1 is SGHVS and CDR2 is FQNEAQ. This CDR3 is built from 17 residues.

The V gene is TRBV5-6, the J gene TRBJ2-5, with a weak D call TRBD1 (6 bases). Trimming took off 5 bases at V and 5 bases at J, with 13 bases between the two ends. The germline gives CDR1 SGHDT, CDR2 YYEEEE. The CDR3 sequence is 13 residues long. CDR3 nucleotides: TGTGCCAGCAGACAGGACAGCGGTGAGACCCAGTACTTC. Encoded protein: CASRQDSGETQYF.

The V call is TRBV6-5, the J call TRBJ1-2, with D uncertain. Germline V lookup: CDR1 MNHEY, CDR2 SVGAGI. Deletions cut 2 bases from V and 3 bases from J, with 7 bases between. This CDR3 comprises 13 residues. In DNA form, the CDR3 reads TGTGCCAGCAGTTACGGAACAGACTATGGCTACACCTTC. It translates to CASSYGTDYGYTF.

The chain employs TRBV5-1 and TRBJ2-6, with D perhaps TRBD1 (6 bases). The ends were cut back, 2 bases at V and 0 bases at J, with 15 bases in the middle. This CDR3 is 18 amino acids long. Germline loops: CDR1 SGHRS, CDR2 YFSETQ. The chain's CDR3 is CASSFKDSFSSGANVLTF. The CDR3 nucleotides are TGCGCCAGCAGCTTCAAGGACAGCTTTAGCTCTGGGGCCAACGTCCTGACTTTC.

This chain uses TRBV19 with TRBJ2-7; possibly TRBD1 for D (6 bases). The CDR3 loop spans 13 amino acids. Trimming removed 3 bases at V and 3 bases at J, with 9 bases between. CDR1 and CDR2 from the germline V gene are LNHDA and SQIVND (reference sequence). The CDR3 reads CASSIRDNYEQYF. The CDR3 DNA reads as TGTGCCAGTAGTATCCGGGACAACTACGAGCAGTACTTC.

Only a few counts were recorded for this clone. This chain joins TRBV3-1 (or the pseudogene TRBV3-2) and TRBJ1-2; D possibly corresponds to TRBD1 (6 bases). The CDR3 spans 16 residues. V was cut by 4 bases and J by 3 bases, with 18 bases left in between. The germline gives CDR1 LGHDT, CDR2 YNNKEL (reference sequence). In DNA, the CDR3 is TGTGCCAGCAGCCTTCAGATTCGGGGGGCAGACTATGGCTACACCTTC. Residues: CASSLQIRGADYGYTF.

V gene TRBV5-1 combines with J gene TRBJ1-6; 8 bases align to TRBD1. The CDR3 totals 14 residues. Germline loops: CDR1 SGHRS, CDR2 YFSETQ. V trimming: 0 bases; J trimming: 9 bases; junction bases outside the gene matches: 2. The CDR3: CASSLDRGSSPLHF. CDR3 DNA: TGCGCCAGCAGCTTGGACAGGGGGAGTTCACCCCTCCACTTT.

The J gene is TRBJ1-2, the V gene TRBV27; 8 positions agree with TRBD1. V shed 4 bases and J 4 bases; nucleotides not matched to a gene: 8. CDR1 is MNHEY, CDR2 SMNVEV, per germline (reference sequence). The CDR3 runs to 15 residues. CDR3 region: CASSSPGTGVYGYTF. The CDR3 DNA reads TGTGCCAGCAGTTCGCCTGGGACAGGAGTCTATGGCTACACCTTC.

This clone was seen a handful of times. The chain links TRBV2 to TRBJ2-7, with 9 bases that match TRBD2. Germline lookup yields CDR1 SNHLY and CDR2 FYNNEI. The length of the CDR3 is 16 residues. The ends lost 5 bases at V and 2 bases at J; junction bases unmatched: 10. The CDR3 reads CASSPQPGTSPYEQYF. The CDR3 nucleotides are TGTGCCAGCAGTCCTCAACCCGGGACTAGCCCCTACGAGCAGTACTTC.

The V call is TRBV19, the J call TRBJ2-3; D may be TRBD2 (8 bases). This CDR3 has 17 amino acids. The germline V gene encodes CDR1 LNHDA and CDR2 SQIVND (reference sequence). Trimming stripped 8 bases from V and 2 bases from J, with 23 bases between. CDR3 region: CASQGGLAGGPTDTQYF. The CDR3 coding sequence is TGTGCCAGTCAGGGGGGGCTAGCGGGCGGCCCCACAGATACGCAGTATTTT.

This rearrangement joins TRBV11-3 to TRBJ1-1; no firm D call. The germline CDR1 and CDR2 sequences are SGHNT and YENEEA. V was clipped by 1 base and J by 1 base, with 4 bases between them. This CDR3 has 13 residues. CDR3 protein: CASSLVKNTEAFF. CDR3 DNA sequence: TGTGCCAGCAGCTTAGTCAAGAACACTGAAGCTTTCTTT.

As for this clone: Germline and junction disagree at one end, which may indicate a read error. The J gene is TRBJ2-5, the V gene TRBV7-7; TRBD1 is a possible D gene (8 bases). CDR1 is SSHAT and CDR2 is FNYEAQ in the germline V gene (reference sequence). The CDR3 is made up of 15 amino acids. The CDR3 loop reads CASSTHRGGGETQYF. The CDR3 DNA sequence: TGTGCTAGCAGTACCCACAGGGGGGGAGGAGAGACCCAGTACTTC.

CDR3 in DNA: TGCGCCAGCAGCAGTCGACAGGGGATGACTAATGAAAAACTGTTTTTT. It yields the protein CASSSRQGMTNEKLFF. The chain recombines TRBV5-1 with TRBJ1-4, with 8 bases aligning to TRBD1. The germline V gene encodes CDR1 SGHRS and CDR2 YFSETQ. CDR3 size: 16 residues. Trimming removed 4 bases from V and 2 bases from J; junction bases left unmatched: 7.

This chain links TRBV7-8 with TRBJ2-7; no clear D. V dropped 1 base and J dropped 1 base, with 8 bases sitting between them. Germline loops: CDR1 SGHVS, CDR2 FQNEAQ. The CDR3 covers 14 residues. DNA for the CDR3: TGTGCCAGCAGCTTAGATGGCAGGTCCTACGAGCAGTACGTC. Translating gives CASSLDGRSYEQYV.

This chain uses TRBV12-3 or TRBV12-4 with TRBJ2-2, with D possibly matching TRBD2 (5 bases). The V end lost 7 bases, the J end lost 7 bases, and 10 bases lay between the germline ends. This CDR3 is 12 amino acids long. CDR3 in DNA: TGTGCCAGCAAACGGGGTGGCGGGGAGCTGTTTTTT. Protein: CASKRGGGELFF.

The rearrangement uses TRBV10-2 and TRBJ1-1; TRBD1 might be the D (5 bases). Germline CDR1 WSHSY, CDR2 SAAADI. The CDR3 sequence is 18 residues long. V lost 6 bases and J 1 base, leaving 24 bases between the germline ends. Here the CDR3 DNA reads TGCGCCAGCAGGGGCCCGGGGGAGAGGACACCAACGAACACTGAAGCTTTCTTT. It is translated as CASRGPGERTPTNTEAFF.

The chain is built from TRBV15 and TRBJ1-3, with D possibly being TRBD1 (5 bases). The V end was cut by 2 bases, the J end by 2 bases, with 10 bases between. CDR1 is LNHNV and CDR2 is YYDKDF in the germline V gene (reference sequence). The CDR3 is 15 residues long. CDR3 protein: CATSRTGDTGNTIYF. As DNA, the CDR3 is TGTGCCACCAGCAGAACAGGAGATACTGGAAACACCATATATTTT.

The CDR3 DNA sequence: TGTGCCACCACTCCCGGAGCAACTAGGCGAAAACTGTTTTTT. This sequence encodes CATTPGATRRKLFF. The chain is built from TRBV10-3 and TRBJ1-4; D unresolved. Between the trimmed V and J ends, which lost 10 bases and 10 bases, there was a span of 22 bases. Germline-derived CDR1 and CDR2 are ENHRY and SYGVKD. CDR3 length: 14 amino acids.

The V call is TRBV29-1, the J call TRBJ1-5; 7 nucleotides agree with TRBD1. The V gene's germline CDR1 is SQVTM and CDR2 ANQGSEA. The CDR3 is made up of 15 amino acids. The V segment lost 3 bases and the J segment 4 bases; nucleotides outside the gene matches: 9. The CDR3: CSVEIPGQLNQPQHF. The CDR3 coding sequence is TGCAGCGTTGAGATTCCGGGACAGTTGAATCAGCCCCAGCATTTT.

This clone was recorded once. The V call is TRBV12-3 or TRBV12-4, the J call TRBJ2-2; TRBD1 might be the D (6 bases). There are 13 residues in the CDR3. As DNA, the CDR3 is TGTGTTACCCGGCCCAGGGGTAACGGGGAGCTGTTTTTT. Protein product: CVTRPRGNGELFF.

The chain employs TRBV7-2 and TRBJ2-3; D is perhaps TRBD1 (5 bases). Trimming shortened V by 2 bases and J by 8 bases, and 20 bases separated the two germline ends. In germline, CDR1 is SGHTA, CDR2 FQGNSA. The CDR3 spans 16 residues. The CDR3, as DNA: TGTGCCAGCAGCTTATGGTCCGAACCAGGGATAGGTACGCAGTATTTT. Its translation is CASSLWSEPGIGTQYF.